Shown below are 29 T cell receptor beta chains from a single sample sequenced in a study of blood T cell repertoires in COVID-19 (dated by TCRdb to between 2020 and 2021). The method was the immunoSEQ multiplex PCR assay. TCRdb re-hosts the immuneACCESS table, in-frame sequences only. Its copies lack some clones; in the studies checked, an unresolved V gene accounts for under half of them, and the cause for the rest is not known. Counted in this sample were a few hundred thousand clones; approximately 86% of them appeared once. The ten most abundant clones make up roughly 4% of the sample. The specimen was PBMCs or T cells enriched from blood (not recorded which). These receptors were taken from a woman in her forties with acute COVID-19.

The chain links TRBV9 to TRBJ2-5; TRBD2 agrees at 14 bases. Germline CDR1 reads SGDLS; CDR2 reads YYNGEE. This CDR3 comprises 18 residues. V shed 0 bases and J 4 bases; nucleotides not matched to a gene: 8. The DNA of the CDR3 is TGTGCCAGCAGCGTAGCTACTGGGACTAGCGGGGGTGGAGAGACCCAGTACTTC. It is translated as CASSVATGTSGGGETQYF.

This clone was recorded once. The CDR3 reads CASGLYPDRANEKLFF. The DNA of the CDR3 is TGTGCTAGTGGTTTGTACCCTGACAGGGCTAATGAAAAACTGTTTTTT. The chain carries TRBV12-5 and TRBJ1-4; TRBD1 matches at 7 bases. Germline CDR1 is LGHNT and CDR2 is FRNRAP. CDR3 length: 16 residues. V shed 2 bases, J shed 3 bases, and the junction held 6 bases outside the gene matches.

This chain uses TRBV18 with TRBJ2-2, with TRBD1 as a possible D gene (6 bases). Trimming shortened V by 3 bases and J by 10 bases, and 12 bases separated the two germline ends. The germline CDR1 and CDR2 sequences are KGHSH and LQKENI. This CDR3 is 13 amino acids long. CDR3 loop: CASSPGQKQELFF. In DNA form, the CDR3 reads TGTGCCAGCTCACCGGGACAAAAACAGGAGCTGTTTTTT.

This chain joins TRBV25-1 and TRBJ2-5, with unresolved D. Germline-derived CDR1 and CDR2 are MGHDK and SYGVNS. V shed 6 bases and J shed 1 base, with 9 bases lying between them. The CDR3 spans 13 residues. Here the CDR3 reads CASSRSFQETQYF. Written as DNA, the CDR3 is TGTGCCAGCAGCCGGAGTTTCCAAGAGACCCAGTACTTC.

The chain has TRBV12-5 and TRBJ1-2, with TRBD1 identical over 7 bases. CDR1 LGHNT and CDR2 FRNRAP come from the germline V gene. The trim removed 0 bases at V and 8 bases at J, leaving 9 bases unmatched. This CDR3 is 15 amino acids long. CDR3 nucleotide sequence: TGTGCTAGTGGTTTGGTCGTGGGACAGACGGGCGGCTACACCTTC. This gives the protein CASGLVVGQTGGYTF.

The chain links TRBV19 to TRBJ1-1; a weak D match, TRBD1 (5 bases). Trimming left V 3 bases short and J 5 bases short, with 13 bases between. Germline assignment: CDR1 LNHDA and CDR2 SQIVND (reference sequence). The CDR3 sequence is 14 residues long. In nucleotides, the CDR3 is TGTGCCAGTAGTATTGGGGCTTCCACAACTGAAGCTTTCTTT. Its translation: CASSIGASTTEAFF.

The chain has TRBV18 and TRBJ1-4, with D unclear. Trimming pared 6 bases from V and 1 base from J, leaving 15 bases between. This CDR3 comprises 16 residues. Germline V gives CDR1 KGHSH, CDR2 LQKENI. DNA of the CDR3: TGTGCCAGCTCTCTGGTCAAGGAGGGAACTAATGAAAAACTGTTTTTT. Amino acid sequence: CASSLVKEGTNEKLFF.

The V gene is TRBV4-2, the J gene TRBJ1-2; maybe TRBD1 (6 bases). The CDR3 is made up of 13 amino acids. V lost 0 bases to trimming and J lost 8 bases, with 10 bases between them. Germline V gene lookup returns CDR1 LGHNA and CDR2 YNFKEQ. CDR3 DNA sequence: TGTGCCAGCAGCCAAGACTGGACAGCGGGCTACACCTTC. Translated, it gives CASSQDWTAGYTF.

The V call is TRBV2, the J call TRBJ2-3; 8 nucleotides line up with TRBD1. Germline V lookup: CDR1 SNHLY, CDR2 FYNNEI. The J segment lost 0 bases and the V segment lost 5 bases, leaving 4 bases of the junction unmatched. The length of the CDR3 is 15 residues. The CDR3 nucleotides read TGTGCCAGCAGTCAGGACAGGGCTAGCACAGATACGCAGTATTTT. This gives the protein CASSQDRASTDTQYF.

This clone is a singleton in its sample. J is TRBJ2-1 and V is TRBV7-3, with D uncertain. Germline V CDR1 and CDR2: SGHTA, FQGTGA. This CDR3 is 15 amino acids long. V lost 5 bases and J lost 4, with 15 bases in between. The CDR3: CASSPSPDNYNEQFF. The CDR3 nucleotides are TGTGCCAGCAGCCCATCCCCCGACAATTACAATGAGCAGTTCTTC.

CDR3 sequence reads: CASSQVPGLPQETQYF. CDR3 bases: TGTGCCAGCAGCCAAGTCCCAGGGCTACCACAAGAGACCCAGTACTTC. The V call is TRBV3-1 (or the pseudogene TRBV3-2), the J call TRBJ2-5, with D perhaps matching TRBD1 (5 bases). V was clipped by 1 base and J by 2 bases, with 14 bases between them. There are 16 residues in the CDR3. Germline CDR1 reads LGHDT; CDR2 reads YNNKEL (reference sequence).

This chain connects TRBV3-1 (or the pseudogene TRBV3-2) to TRBJ1-1, with TRBD1 matching over 8 bases. This CDR3 spans 15 amino acids. J gave up 5 bases and V 3 bases, and 8 bases lay outside the gene matches. The germline CDR1 and CDR2 sequences are LGHDT and YNNKEL (reference sequence). The CDR3 DNA sequence: TGTGCCAGCAGCCAGGCTAGGACAGGGAGGACTGAAGCTTTCTTT. Its protein is CASSQARTGRTEAFF.

V usage is TRBV5-1 and J usage is TRBJ1-4; D is uncertain. Germline V gene sequence: CDR1 SGHRS, CDR2 YFSETQ. The CDR3 runs 15 residues. Trimming cost V 4 bases and J 0 bases, with 10 bases left between them. CDR3 sequence (DNA): TGCGCCAGCAGCCCCGGTGGAGCAACTAATGAAAAACTGTTTTTT. As protein: CASSPGGATNEKLFF.

V gene TRBV7-2 combines with J gene TRBJ1-2; D remains ambiguous. CDR3 length: 15 residues. Trimming cost V 4 bases and J 4 bases, with 16 bases left between them. Germline V gene sequence: CDR1 SGHTA, CDR2 FQGNSA. CDR3 protein: CASSSRRGGTYGYTF. CDR3 DNA sequence: TGTGCCAGCAGCTCACGACGAGGCGGTACCTATGGCTACACCTTC.

As to this clone: The junction and the germline gene differ at one end; a read error may be behind it. The chain links TRBV7-2 to TRBJ1-3; D is undetermined. Germline lookup yields CDR1 SGHTA and CDR2 FQGNSA. There are 13 residues in the CDR3. CDR3 sequence: CGAKSGSGSTIYF. The CDR3, as DNA: TGTGGGGCCAAGAGCGGCTCTGGAAGCACCATATATTTT.

The rearrangement links TRBV2 to TRBJ2-1, with D tentatively TRBD2 (6 bases). V dropped 7 bases and J dropped 9 bases, with 19 bases sitting between them. The CDR3 contains 14 residues. Germline lookup yields CDR1 SNHLY and CDR2 FYNNEI. CDR3 protein: CASKGSGLSSEQFF. The CDR3 DNA sequence: TGTGCCAGCAAAGGATCGGGACTTTCCAGTGAGCAGTTCTTC.

The chain recombines TRBV25-1 with TRBJ2-1; 7 bases are a match to TRBD2. CDR3 length: 15 residues. Germline V CDR1 and CDR2: MGHDK, SYGVNS. The J segment lost 5 bases and the V segment lost 2 bases, leaving 6 bases of the junction unmatched. The CDR3 sequence is CASSEGGDYHNEQFF. CDR3 DNA: TGTGCCAGCAGTGAAGGGGGGGACTATCACAATGAGCAGTTCTTC. Together with reference TRBV25-1 and TRBJ2-1, the CDR3 gives the full variable domain: EADIYQTPRYLVIGTGKKITLECSQTMGHDKMYWYQQDPGMELHLIHYSYGVNSTEKGDLSSESTVSRIRTEHFPLTLESARPSHTSQYLCASSEGGDYHNEQFFGPGTRLTVL.

The rearrangement uses TRBV19 and TRBJ2-7, with TRBD1 matching 8 bases. The CDR3 runs to 15 residues. Germline V gene data show CDR1 as LNHDA and CDR2 as SQIVND (reference sequence). V shed 5 bases and J 4 bases; nucleotides not matched to a gene: 10. The CDR3 sequence is CASSGRGQLGYEQYF. DNA for the CDR3: TGTGCCAGTAGTGGCAGGGGGCAACTAGGGTACGAGCAGTACTTC.

V is TRBV19 and J is TRBJ2-7, with D perhaps matching TRBD1 (5 bases). This CDR3 region has 14 residues. V dropped 6 bases and J dropped 1 base, with 13 bases sitting between them. Germline V lookup: CDR1 LNHDA, CDR2 SQIVND (reference sequence). CDR3 sequence: CASSAGARSYEQYF. The CDR3 DNA reads as TGTGCCAGTAGCGCTGGGGCAAGATCCTACGAGCAGTACTTC.

V usage is TRBV11-2 and J usage is TRBJ1-4, with 8 bases that match TRBD1. The CDR3 runs 19 residues. CDR1 and CDR2 from the germline V gene are SGHAT and FQNNGV. Unmatched junction bases numbered 14, after V lost 1 base and J lost 4 bases. CDR3 bases: TGTGCCAGCAGCTTAGGATCAGGGGGCCTCATCAAGGATAATGAAAAACTGTTTTTT. This codes for CASSLGSGGLIKDNEKLFF. Complete variable domain (other parts from reference TRBV11-2 and TRBJ1-4): EAGVAQSPRYKIIEKRQSVAFWCNPISGHATLYWYQQILGQGPKLLIQFQNNGVVDDSQLPKDRFSAERLKGVDSTLKIQPAKLEDSAVYLCASSLGSGGLIKDNEKLFFGSGTQLSVL.

The chain is built from TRBV7-9 and TRBJ2-7; D unclear. In germline, CDR1 is SEHNR, CDR2 FQNEAQ (reference sequence). V lost 1 base and J lost 3, with 16 bases in between. The CDR3 sequence is 16 residues long. CDR3 region: CASSLVRLATSYEQYF. CDR3 DNA sequence: TGTGCCAGCAGCTTAGTAAGGTTAGCTACGAGCTACGAGCAGTACTTC. Based on the CDR3 plus reference TRBV7-9 and TRBJ2-7, the full variable domain is DTGVSQNPRHKITKRGQNVTFRCDPISEHNRLYWYRQTLGQGPEFLTYFQNEAQLEKSRLLSDRFSAERPKGSFSTLEIQRTEQGDSAMYLCASSLVRLATSYEQYFGPGTRLTVT.

The chain is built from TRBV3-1 (or the pseudogene TRBV3-2) and TRBJ1-4; possibly TRBD1 for D (6 bases). Looked up from germline, CDR1 is LGHDT and CDR2 is YNNKEL (reference sequence). This CDR3 spans 15 amino acids. V gave up 1 base and J gave up 7 bases, with 13 bases separating them. The CDR3 is CASSQVGGGSEKLFF. The CDR3 DNA follows: TGTGCCAGCAGCCAAGTAGGGGGGGGTTCTGAAAAACTGTTTTTT.

This chain uses TRBV5-1 with TRBJ2-2, with a tentative D call TRBD2 (5 bases). This CDR3 comprises 14 residues. Germline lookup yields CDR1 SGHRS and CDR2 YFSETQ. Trimming pared 4 bases from V and 3 bases from J, leaving 10 bases between. As DNA, the CDR3 is TGCGCCAGCAGCCCGCAAGCGGACACCGGGGAGCTGTTTTTT. Translated, it gives CASSPQADTGELFF.

A word on this clone: Within the sample, other DNA sequences also encode this same CDR3. The V gene is TRBV3-1 (or the pseudogene TRBV3-2), the J gene TRBJ1-1; 7 bases are shared with TRBD1. CDR1 and CDR2 (germline): LGHDT, YNNKEL (reference sequence). There are 14 residues in the CDR3. V shed 1 base, J shed 1 base, and the junction held 0 bases outside the gene matches. CDR3 DNA sequence: TGTGCCAGCAGCCAAGGGACAGGGAACACTGAAGCTTTCTTT. Encoded protein: CASSQGTGNTEAFF.

This chain joins TRBV11-2 and TRBJ2-7; D might be TRBD1 (5 bases). Per the germline V gene, CDR1 is SGHAT and CDR2 is FQNNGV. V dropped 8 bases and J dropped 6 bases, with 17 bases sitting between them. This CDR3 comprises 13 residues. The CDR3 nucleotides read TGTGCCAGCTCCCGGGCAGGGCCGGGCGAGCAGTACTTC. It encodes CASSRAGPGEQYF.

This clone has just one count. The rearrangement joins TRBV7-9 to TRBJ1-1; 10 bases line up with TRBD1. The CDR3 loop spans 16 amino acids. After removal of 5 bases from V and 6 bases from J, the junction contained 12 bases not matched to a gene. CDR1 and CDR2 (germline): SEHNR, FQNEAQ (reference sequence). The CDR3 here is CASSPWGTGEDAEAFF. The CDR3 DNA is TGTGCCAGCAGCCCCTGGGGGACAGGGGAGGATGCTGAAGCTTTCTTT.

This sequence joins TRBV7-9 and TRBJ1-4, with a possible D match to TRBD1 (5 bases). The V end was cut by 5 bases, the J end by 6 bases, with 13 bases between. Germline CDR1 and CDR2: SEHNR and FQNEAQ (reference sequence). The CDR3 runs 14 residues. The CDR3 DNA is TGTGCCAGCAGCCCCCGTAGGGGCCATGAAAAACTGTTTTTT. Residues: CASSPRRGHEKLFF. The whole variable domain, filled in from reference TRBV7-9 and TRBJ1-4, reads DTGVSQNPRHKITKRGQNVTFRCDPISEHNRLYWYRQTLGQGPEFLTYFQNEAQLEKSRLLSDRFSAERPKGSFSTLEIQRTEQGDSAMYLCASSPRRGHEKLFFGSGTQLSVL.

Of note for this clone: Other nucleotide sequences in the sample specify the same CDR3. V gene TRBV5-1 combines with J gene TRBJ2-7, with 10 bases identical to TRBD1. This CDR3 spans 14 amino acids. V lost 4 bases, J lost 4 bases, and 5 bases stayed unmatched. Looked up from germline, CDR1 is SGHRS and CDR2 is YFSETQ. CDR3 residues: CASSPRTGGYEQYF. CDR3 nucleotide sequence: TGCGCCAGCAGCCCCCGGACAGGGGGGTACGAGCAGTACTTC.

CDR3 loop: CASTLGVAGGYEQYF. As DNA, the CDR3 is TGTGCCAGCACTCTCGGGGTAGCGGGAGGGTACGAGCAGTACTTC. The chain uses TRBV28 and TRBJ2-7, with TRBD2 matching 11 bases. The junction had 9 bases not matched to a gene; V was cut back by 7 bases and J by 4 bases. Germline V gene lookup returns CDR1 MDHEN and CDR2 SYDVKM. The CDR3 has 15 amino acids.